A single sample is the source of the 8 T cell receptor beta chains below, sequenced in a study of cytomegalovirus exposure and HLA in healthy donors. The PCR made use of 60 Vbeta and 13 Jbeta primers. Only in-frame clones appear in the TCRdb table, and some are missing; sequencing was by immunoSEQ multiplex PCR. The sample lists some 200,000 clones, around 84% occurring once. Sequences were obtained from PBMCs. The receptors here all came from a woman in her forties or fifties in good health and CMV-seropositive.

The J gene is TRBJ2-1, the V gene TRBV28, with a possible D match to TRBD2 (6 bases). Trimming cost V 5 bases and J 9 bases, with 20 bases left between them. The germline V gene has CDR1 MDHEN and CDR2 SYDVKM. CDR3 length: 15 residues. The chain's CDR3 is CASSGDGRGSSEQFF. The CDR3 DNA sequence: TGTGCCAGCAGTGGCGACGGACGGGGGTCGTCTGAGCAGTTCTTC.

The CDR3 here is CASRSRMNYGYTF. In DNA, the CDR3 is TGTGCCAGCAGATCCAGGATGAACTATGGCTACACCTTC. The chain joins TRBV5-6 to TRBJ1-2; D is unresolved. V was pared by 5 bases and J by 2 bases, with 10 bases between. The CDR3 sequence is 13 residues long. Per the germline V gene, CDR1 is SGHDT and CDR2 is YYEEEE.

About this clone: One end of the junction is discordant with germline, which a read error may explain. This CDR3 is CASSQEPEQPQHF. The CDR3 DNA sequence: TGCGCCAGCAGCCAAGAGCCTGAACAGCCCCAGCATTTT. This chain connects TRBV7-9 to TRBJ1-5; D remains ambiguous. The CDR3 extends over 13 amino acids. Per the germline V gene, CDR1 is SEHNR and CDR2 is FQNEAQ (reference sequence).

The table lists this clone with a few counts. The chain uses TRBV5-1 and TRBJ1-6, with D unclear. V lost 1 base to trimming and J lost 4 bases, with 9 bases between them. Germline V gives CDR1 SGHRS, CDR2 YFSETQ. The CDR3 has 15 residues. The CDR3 DNA is TGCGCCAGCAGCTTGACAGTCCAATATAATTCACCCCTCCACTTT. Protein sequence: CASSLTVQYNSPLHF.

Only one count was recorded for this clone. At one boundary the junction diverges from the germline segment, which might be a read error. The V call is TRBV7-7, the J call TRBJ2-7; 8 nucleotides match TRBD2. Germline lookup yields CDR1 SSHAT and CDR2 FNYEAQ (reference sequence). The CDR3 length is 14 residues. The CDR3 coding sequence is TGTGCTAGCAGCCAGGGACTAGAGTCCTACGAGCAGTACTTC. Its translation: CASSQGLESYEQYF.

This chain joins TRBV7-9 and TRBJ2-7, with D maybe TRBD2 (6 bases). There are 15 residues in the CDR3. V was clipped by 1 base and J by 0 bases, with 10 bases between them. Germline V gives CDR1 SEHNR, CDR2 FQNEAQ (reference sequence). The CDR3 sequence is CASSLGGEFSYEQYF. CDR3 nucleotides: TGTGCCAGCAGCTTAGGCGGGGAGTTCTCCTACGAGCAGTACTTC. The full variable domain, its missing parts supplied by reference TRBV7-9 and TRBJ2-7, is DTGVSQNPRHKITKRGQNVTFRCDPISEHNRLYWYRQTLGQGPEFLTYFQNEAQLEKSRLLSDRFSAERPKGSFSTLEIQRTEQGDSAMYLCASSLGGEFSYEQYFGPGTRLTVT.

This clone showed up just a few times. The chain links TRBV4-2 to TRBJ2-3, with TRBD2 as a possible D gene (5 bases). The CDR3 spans 17 residues. Germline V gene lookup returns CDR1 LGHNA and CDR2 YNFKEQ. Trimming shortened V by 1 base and J by 8 bases, and 22 bases separated the two germline ends. CDR3 sequence reads: CASSQAKISGTIVTQYF. CDR3 bases: TGTGCCAGCAGCCAAGCGAAGATCAGCGGCACGATCGTTACGCAGTATTTT.

The chain is built from TRBV18 and TRBJ2-2; tentative D call: TRBD1 (5 bases). V lost 2 bases to trimming and J lost 4 bases, with 14 bases between them. This CDR3 comprises 16 residues. The V gene's germline CDR1 is KGHSH and CDR2 LQKENI. In DNA, the CDR3 is TGTGCCAGCTCACCAGTGGTGGGGCTGAGCACCGGGGAGCTGTTTTTT. It is translated as CASSPVVGLSTGELFF.